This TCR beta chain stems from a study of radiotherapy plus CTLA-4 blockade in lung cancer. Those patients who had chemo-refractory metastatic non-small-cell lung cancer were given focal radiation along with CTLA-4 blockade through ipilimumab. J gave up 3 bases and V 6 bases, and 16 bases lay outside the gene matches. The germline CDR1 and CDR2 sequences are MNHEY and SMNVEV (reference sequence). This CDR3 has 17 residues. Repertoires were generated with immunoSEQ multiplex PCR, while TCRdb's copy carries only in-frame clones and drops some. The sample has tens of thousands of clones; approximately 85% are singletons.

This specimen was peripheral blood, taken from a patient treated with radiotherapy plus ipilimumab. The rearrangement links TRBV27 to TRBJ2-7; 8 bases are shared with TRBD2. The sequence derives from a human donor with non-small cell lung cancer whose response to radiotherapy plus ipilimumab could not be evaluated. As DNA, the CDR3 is TGTGCCAGCAGCACCCTGCCTGGGGGGACTAGGTTCTACGAGCAGTACTTC. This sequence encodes CASSTLPGGTRFYEQYF.